Each of the 27 T cell receptor beta chains below was sequenced from the same sample in a study of CD4 T cells in relation to SARS-CoV-2 and coronaviruses. These TCRs' antigens remain unknown. Using immunoSEQ multiplex PCR, the repertoire was profiled, and TCRdb retains in-frame clones only, with some absent. The sample has just under 30,000 clones, about 78% seen once. Unexposed donor CD4+ T cells date from 2011-2018, before the COVID-19 pandemic. CD4+ T cells were isolated from the cells after around 11 days of culture. Sequencing used CD4+ T cells from PBMCs, cultured in vitro. These receptors all stem from a human donor in good health.

The chain carries TRBV3-1 (or the pseudogene TRBV3-2) and TRBJ1-6; D remains ambiguous. V lost 1 base to trimming and J lost 0 bases, with 4 bases between them. This CDR3 is 15 amino acids long. Germline loops: CDR1 LGHDT, CDR2 YNNKEL (reference sequence). The CDR3 DNA is TGTGCCAGCAGCCAAGGTGACTCCTATAATTCACCCCTCCACTTT. This encodes CASSQGDSYNSPLHF.

V is TRBV9 and J is TRBJ1-3; TRBD1 is a possible D gene (5 bases). Germline V CDR1 and CDR2: SGDLS, YYNGEE. The CDR3 has 16 amino acids. V lost 4 bases and J 0 bases, leaving 14 bases between the germline ends. CDR3 sequence reads: CASSQTARSSGNTIYF. The CDR3 nucleotides read TGTGCCAGCAGCCAGACAGCTCGAAGCTCTGGAAACACCATATATTTT.

V and J are TRBV9 and TRBJ2-7; D unresolved. V was shortened by 0 bases and J by 1 base, with 11 bases between the two germline ends. Per germline, CDR1 SGDLS and CDR2 YYNGEE. The CDR3 loop spans 15 amino acids. CDR3 loop: CASSVEVGSSYEQYF. The CDR3 DNA is TGTGCCAGCAGCGTAGAGGTCGGCTCTTCCTACGAGCAGTACTTC.

This clone was observed a handful of times. The rearrangement joins TRBV7-2 to TRBJ1-1; no clear D gene. Germline V CDR1 and CDR2: SGHTA, FQGNSA. The V gene lost 5 bases and the J gene lost 0 bases, with 16 bases spanning the gap. The CDR3 length is 16 residues. CDR3 residues: CASSPQAGTMNTEAFF. Here the CDR3 DNA reads TGTGCCAGCAGCCCTCAGGCAGGCACCATGAACACTGAAGCTTTCTTT.

The chain is built from TRBV7-2 and TRBJ2-7; TRBD2 matches 8 bases. The CDR3 contains 16 residues. After removal of 5 bases from V and 0 bases from J, the junction contained 9 bases not matched to a gene. CDR1 and CDR2 from the germline V gene are SGHTA and FQGNSA. CDR3 DNA: TGTGCCAGCAGCGCACCGGGAGGGTACAACTCCTACGAGCAGTACTTC. This sequence encodes CASSAPGGYNSYEQYF.

V gene TRBV2 combines with J gene TRBJ2-7; D unclear. The germline V and J ends were trimmed by 6 bases and 0 bases, with 9 bases remaining between them. This CDR3 has 13 residues. Germline CDR1 and CDR2: SNHLY and FYNNEI. The CDR3 protein is CASSVVTSYEQYF. The CDR3 bases are TGTGCCAGCAGCGTTGTGACCTCCTACGAGCAGTACTTC.

The chain employs TRBV4-3 and TRBJ1-4; D unclear. V lost 2 bases, J lost 4 bases, and 8 bases lay in between. The CDR3 has 14 amino acids. Germline CDR1 LGHNA, CDR2 YSLEER. The CDR3 loop reads CASSQMVGNEKLFF. The CDR3 region has the DNA TGCGCCAGCAGCCAAATGGTTGGTAATGAAAAACTGTTTTTT.

The J gene is TRBJ2-1, the V gene TRBV11-2, with 9 bases aligning to TRBD2. The CDR3 totals 15 residues. V was pared by 2 bases and J by 10 bases, with 9 bases of the junction left unmatched. From germline, CDR1 is SGHAT and CDR2 FQNNGV. CDR3: CASSLLGREGGEQFF. CDR3 nucleotide sequence: TGTGCCAGCAGCTTACTGGGGCGGGAGGGTGGAGAGCAGTTCTTC.

The CDR3: CASRRTGVYNEQFF. The CDR3 DNA sequence: TGTGCCAGCAGACGGACAGGAGTTTACAATGAGCAGTTCTTC. The chain recombines TRBV7-9 with TRBJ2-1, with TRBD1 matching over 7 bases. CDR1 and CDR2 from the germline V gene are SEHNR and FQNEAQ (reference sequence). The ends lost 6 bases at V and 4 bases at J; junction bases unmatched: 6. CDR3 length: 14 amino acids.

This clone has only a few counts. The J gene is TRBJ1-4, the V gene TRBV2; no clear D. The CDR3 totals 13 residues. Germline V CDR1 and CDR2: SNHLY, FYNNEI. Trimming removed 7 bases at V and 0 bases at J, with 6 bases between. CDR3 residues: CASIRATNEKLFF. The CDR3 region has the DNA TGTGCCAGCATCCGGGCAACTAATGAAAAACTGTTTTTT.

The CDR3: CATSKGGHYYEQYF. The DNA for the CDR3 is TGTGCCACCTCGAAAGGGGGACACTACTACGAGCAGTACTTC. The chain couples TRBV27 to TRBJ2-7; D might be TRBD1 (6 bases). This CDR3 is built from 14 residues. The V and J ends lost 10 bases and 3 bases respectively, with 19 bases between them. Per the germline V gene, CDR1 is MNHEY and CDR2 is SMNVEV (reference sequence).

The chain is built from TRBV19 and TRBJ1-2, with a tentative D call TRBD1 (6 bases). Per germline, CDR1 LNHDA and CDR2 SQIVND (reference sequence). V was shortened by 6 bases and J by 6 bases, with 14 bases between the two germline ends. This CDR3 region has 13 residues. This CDR3 is CASSGQMGDGYTF. The CDR3 DNA follows: TGTGCCAGTAGCGGACAGATGGGAGATGGCTACACCTTC.

The J gene is TRBJ2-3, the V gene TRBV4-1, with 8 bases matching TRBD2. Per germline, CDR1 MGHRA and CDR2 YSYEKL. After removal of 3 bases from V and 1 base from J, the junction contained 12 bases not matched to a gene. CDR3 length equals 18 residues. CDR3 protein: CASSHLTLAGHGTDTQYF. CDR3 DNA: TGCGCCAGCAGCCACTTAACCCTAGCGGGCCACGGCACAGATACGCAGTATTTT.

This clone was detected a few times. V is TRBV19 and J is TRBJ2-2; unclear D gene. V dropped 7 bases and J dropped 5 bases, with 11 bases sitting between them. CDR1 and CDR2 (germline): LNHDA, SQIVND (reference sequence). The CDR3 loop spans 13 amino acids. CDR3 DNA sequence: TGTGCCAGTACCACAATCGGGACCGGGGAGCTGTTTTTT. Amino acids: CASTTIGTGELFF.

The rearrangement uses TRBV30 and TRBJ2-2, with D perhaps assigned TRBD1 or TRBD2 (5 bases each). This CDR3 has 15 residues. Trimming removed 1 base at V and 6 bases at J, with 15 bases between. Germline V gene data show CDR1 as GTSNPN and CDR2 as SVGIG (reference sequence). The DNA for the CDR3 is TGTGCCTGGAGTGGGCGGGTCAGGGTTTCCGGGGAGCTGTTTTTT. Translation gives CAWSGRVRVSGELFF.

The chain employs TRBV7-2 and TRBJ1-2, with D possibly matching TRBD1 (5 bases). V lost 1 base, J lost 1 base, and 13 bases lay in between. The germline V gene encodes CDR1 SGHTA and CDR2 FQGNSA. This CDR3 comprises 16 residues. Written as DNA, the CDR3 is TGTGCCAGCAGCTTAGGTTCTGGGACCGATAACTATGGCTACACCTTC. This sequence encodes CASSLGSGTDNYGYTF.

The chain carries TRBV20-1 and TRBJ2-5; unclear D gene. This CDR3 has 11 amino acids. V gave up 5 bases and J gave up 1 base, with 5 bases separating them. Looked up from germline, CDR1 is DFQATT and CDR2 is SNEGSKA (reference sequence). CDR3 residues: CSAWVQETQYF. The CDR3 DNA reads as TGCAGTGCTTGGGTCCAAGAGACCCAGTACTTC.

The gene calls are TRBV11-2 and TRBJ2-7; D gene uncertain. Germline-derived CDR1 and CDR2 are SGHAT and FQNNGV. Trimming pared 4 bases from V and 2 bases from J, leaving 12 bases between. The CDR3 has 14 amino acids. This CDR3 is CASSWLKAAYEQYF. Written as DNA, the CDR3 is TGTGCCAGCAGCTGGCTGAAGGCGGCCTACGAGCAGTACTTC.

The V gene is TRBV6-5, the J gene TRBJ2-7; 7 bases align to TRBD1. The CDR3 has 14 amino acids. Germline V gives CDR1 MNHEY, CDR2 SVGAGI. V lost 2 bases to trimming and J lost 6 bases; unmatched junction nucleotides: 7. The DNA of the CDR3 is TGTGCCAGCAGTTACAGTCAGGGGGTGGGCGAGCAGTACTTC. Translation gives CASSYSQGVGEQYF.

The V gene is TRBV27, the J gene TRBJ2-1; 11 nucleotides match TRBD2. The V gene's germline CDR1 is MNHEY and CDR2 SMNVEV (reference sequence). J lost 7 bases, V lost 4 bases, and 9 bases had no gene match. The CDR3 spans 16 residues. This CDR3 reads CASSYFGTSGANEQFF. CDR3 DNA sequence: TGTGCCAGCAGTTACTTCGGGACTAGCGGAGCTAATGAGCAGTTCTTC.

The rearrangement links TRBV5-5 to TRBJ1-4, with D unclear. V lost 2 bases, J lost 3 bases, and 11 bases lay in between. The CDR3 runs to 15 residues. CDR1 is SGHKS, CDR2 YYEKEE, per germline (reference sequence). The CDR3 region has the DNA TGTGCCAGCAGCTTTTTAGGGAGGGCTAATGAAAAACTGTTTTTT. Amino acids: CASSFLGRANEKLFF.

The genes are TRBV3-1 (or the pseudogene TRBV3-2) and TRBJ2-3; no firm D call. Germline V gene sequence: CDR1 LGHDT, CDR2 YNNKEL (reference sequence). V was trimmed by 5 bases and J by 1 base, leaving 4 bases between them. The CDR3 loop spans 12 amino acids. The CDR3 loop is CASSVGTDTQYF. CDR3 bases: TGTGCCAGCAGCGTAGGCACAGATACGCAGTATTTT.

The CDR3 loop reads CASTVQERGSQYF. The DNA of the CDR3 is TGTGCCAGCACGGTTCAAGAGAGGGGGTCCCAGTACTTC. The V call is TRBV6-5, the J call TRBJ2-5; D possibly corresponds to TRBD1 (6 bases). With 7 bases removed from V and 9 bases from J, the gap between germline ends came to 18 bases. The germline V gene encodes CDR1 MNHEY and CDR2 SVGAGI. CDR3 length equals 13 residues.

The CDR3 DNA sequence: TGTGCCAGCAGCTTAGCGGGGGGCCGAACGGACGAGCAGTACTTC. Amino acids: CASSLAGGRTDEQYF. The chain has TRBV7-9 and TRBJ2-7; perhaps D is TRBD1 or TRBD2 (6 bases each). Germline-derived CDR1 and CDR2 are SEHNR and FQNEAQ (reference sequence). V shed 0 bases and J shed 5 bases, with 14 bases lying between them. This CDR3 has 15 amino acids.

The sample holds a few counts of this clone. The genes are TRBV5-1 and TRBJ2-5; weak D call: TRBD1 (5 bases). Trimming took 0 bases from V and 7 from J, leaving 16 bases between them. Per the germline V gene, CDR1 is SGHRS and CDR2 is YFSETQ. CDR3 length: 15 amino acids. The CDR3 loop reads CASSLAGQGMRTQYF. Here the CDR3 DNA reads TGCGCCAGCAGCTTGGCCGGGCAGGGTATGAGGACCCAGTACTTC. The whole variable domain, filled in from reference TRBV5-1 and TRBJ2-5, reads KAGVTQTPRYLIKTRGQQVTLSCSPISGHRSVSWYQQTPGQGLQFLFEYFSETQRNKGNFPGRFSGRQFSNSRSEMNVSTLELGDSALYLCASSLAGQGMRTQYFGPGTRLLVL.

The rearrangement joins TRBV6-2 or TRBV6-3 to TRBJ1-1; 7 bases are a match to TRBD1. This CDR3 spans 16 amino acids. V lost 4 bases to trimming and J lost 2 bases; unmatched junction nucleotides: 10. Germline values: CDR1 MNHEY, CDR2 SVGEGT. The CDR3 reads CASSSPGGWSNTEAFF. CDR3 sequence (DNA): TGTGCCAGCAGTTCCCCAGGGGGTTGGTCAAACACTGAAGCTTTCTTT.

The chain combines TRBV13 with TRBJ2-4; 8 bases agree with TRBD2. V lost 1 base, J lost 2 bases, and 10 bases stayed unmatched. The CDR3 has 18 residues. Germline values: CDR1 PRHDT, CDR2 FYEKMQ (reference sequence). This CDR3 is CASSLAFSGAISKNIQYF. DNA of the CDR3: TGTGCCAGCAGCTTAGCGTTTAGCGGGGCCATTTCCAAAAACATTCAGTACTTC.